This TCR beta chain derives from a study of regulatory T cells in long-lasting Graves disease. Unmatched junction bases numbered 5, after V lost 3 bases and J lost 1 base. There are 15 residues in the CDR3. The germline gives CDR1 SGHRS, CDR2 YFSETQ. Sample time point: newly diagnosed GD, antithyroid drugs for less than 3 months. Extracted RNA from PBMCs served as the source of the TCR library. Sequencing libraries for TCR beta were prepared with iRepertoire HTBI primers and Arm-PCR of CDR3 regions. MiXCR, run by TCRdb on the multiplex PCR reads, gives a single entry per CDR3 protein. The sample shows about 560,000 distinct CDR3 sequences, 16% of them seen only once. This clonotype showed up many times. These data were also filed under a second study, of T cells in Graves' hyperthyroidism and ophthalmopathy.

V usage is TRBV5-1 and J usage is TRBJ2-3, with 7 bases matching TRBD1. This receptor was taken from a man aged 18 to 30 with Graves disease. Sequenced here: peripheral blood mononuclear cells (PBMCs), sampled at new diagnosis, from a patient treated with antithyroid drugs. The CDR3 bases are TGCGCCAGCAGCTGGAAAACAGGGGGCACAGATACGCAGTATTTT. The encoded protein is CASSWKTGGTDTQYF.